A single TCR beta chain is shown here with its context. This entry is derived from a study of cytomegalovirus exposure and HLA in healthy donors. Primers included in the PCR were 60 Vbeta and 13 Jbeta primers. TCRdb's table, derived via immunoSEQ multiplex PCR, lists solely in-frame clones and lacks some. The table has 150,000 to 190,000 clones, roughly four fifths seen once; the top ten hold approximately 1.4%. Trimming took off 1 base at V and 9 bases at J, with 14 bases between the two ends. The germline CDR1 and CDR2 sequences are SGHNT and YYREEE (reference sequence). CDR3 length: 14 amino acids.

The chain employs TRBV5-4 and TRBJ2-1, with D possibly TRBD2 on 6 matching bases. Source material: PBMCs. This TCR was sampled from a man aged 18 to 29 in good health and CMV-seronegative. The CDR3: CASSLPGELGEQFF. The CDR3 DNA sequence: TGTGCCAGCAGCTTGCCGGGAGAATTGGGTGAGCAGTTCTTC. The full variable domain, in which reference TRBV5-4 and TRBJ2-1 provide the parts outside the CDR3, is ETGVTQSPTHLIKTRGQQVTLRCSSQSGHNTVSWYQQALGQGPQFIFQYYREEENGRGNFPPRFSGLQFPNYSSELNVNALELDDSALYLCASSLPGELGEQFFGPGTRLTVL.